This section outlines one TCR beta chain sequence together with its context. What it recognizes is unknown. This sample stems from a study of cytomegalovirus exposure and HLA in healthy donors. Study context: The 90 to 150 validation repertoires matched the approximately 700 first-cohort repertoires in platform, a later analysis reported. General observations from the study: The authors listed 180 or so TCR beta chains as cytomegalovirus-associated.

Assay used: immunoSEQ multiplex PCR; TCRdb lists only in-frame clones, some missing. Of roughly 100,000 clones in the sample, 85% were seen once. Separation from the roughly 600-subject first cohort characterized the roughly 120-subject validation cohort, to which the donors belonged. The germline V gene encodes CDR1 GTSNPN and CDR2 SVGIG (reference sequence). Trimming removed 4 bases from V and 4 bases from J; junction bases left unmatched: 9. The CDR3 contains 14 residues. The TCR originated in a man younger than 35 in good health and CMV-seropositive. Sequenced input: PBMCs. The V gene is TRBV30, the J gene TRBJ1-2, with 7 bases fitting TRBD1. The CDR3 DNA sequence: TGTGCCTGGAACAGTAAGGGGGCTACCTATGGCTACACCTTC. Amino acids: CAWNSKGATYGYTF.